This T cell receptor beta chain came from a study of blood T cells in healthy people across ages. For the second PCR, which ran for about 6 to 11 cycles, a sample-barcoded 5' primer and a J-beta primer mix were used. Each CDR3 protein is one row after TCRdb ran MiXCR on the 5' RACE reads. The table has 1.5 million to 2 million distinct CDR3 sequences, 35% to 50% seen once. Study observations and caveats: Roughly linearly, TCR beta diversity per million T cells fell as age increased. PBMCs left unsorted prevented a conclusive naive versus antigen-experienced comparison.

Germline lookup yields CDR1 SGHRS and CDR2 YFSETQ. This CDR3 comprises 15 residues. V lost 3 bases, J lost 7 bases, and 5 bases stayed unmatched. As concerns this clonotype: Its antigen is still unknown.

The chain uses TRBV5-1 and TRBJ2-3; 13 nucleotides align to TRBD2. The sample consisted of blood. The TCR originated in a human donor in good health. The CDR3 coding sequence is TGCGCCAGCAGCTCGACTAGCGGGGGGTATTATACGCAGTATTTT. Protein: CASSSTSGGYYTQYF.